The 32 T cell receptor beta chains below come from one sample, sequenced in a study of blood T cell repertoires in COVID-19. TCRdb's table, derived via immunoSEQ multiplex PCR, lists solely in-frame clones and lacks some. The data hold some 100,000 clones, with about 90% observed a single time. Sequencing was performed on peripheral blood. Source of these receptors: a man younger than 45 in a cohort sampled during active COVID-19.

The genes are TRBV19 and TRBJ2-2, with D possibly being TRBD1 (5 bases). V gave up 3 bases and J gave up 0 bases, with 11 bases separating them. This CDR3 has 16 residues. Germline CDR1 LNHDA, CDR2 SQIVND (reference sequence). The CDR3 bases are TGTGCCAGTAGTATGACAGCAAATGCGAACACCGGGGAGCTGTTTTTT. Translated, it gives CASSMTANANTGELFF.

This sequence joins TRBV21-1 and TRBJ1-3. TRBV21-1 is a listed pseudogene. CDR3 length equals 17 residues. The CDR3 DNA is TGTGCCAGCAGCAAAGGACGGAGCAGAGACTCTGGAAACACCATATATTTT. It specifies CASSKGRSRDSGNTIYF.

This sequence joins TRBV7-9 and TRBJ2-3, with D tentatively TRBD2 (6 bases). The CDR3 is 15 residues long. CDR1 SEHNR and CDR2 FQNEAQ come from the germline V gene (reference sequence). V dropped 5 bases and J dropped 0 bases, with 12 bases sitting between them. The CDR3 sequence is CASSPLAGSTDTQYF. CDR3 coding DNA: TGTGCCAGCAGCCCATTGGCGGGGAGCACAGATACGCAGTATTTT.

The chain carries TRBV7-9 and TRBJ2-7, with TRBD2 matching over 9 bases. V lost 4 bases and J lost 6; bases outside the gene matches: 16. CDR3 length: 17 amino acids. Germline CDR1 is SEHNR and CDR2 is FQNEAQ (reference sequence). CDR3 amino acids: CASSSLVSAGGPFEQYF. The CDR3 DNA reads as TGTGCCAGCAGCTCCCTGGTTTCGGCGGGGGGGCCCTTCGAGCAGTACTTC.

The chain combines TRBV5-6 with TRBJ1-5; no firm D call. V lost 4 bases and J lost 3, with 14 bases in between. The germline gives CDR1 SGHDT, CDR2 YYEEEE. The CDR3 loop spans 15 amino acids. The CDR3 here is CASSGPAGANQPQHF. CDR3 DNA: TGTGCCAGCAGCGGGCCGGCGGGCGCCAATCAGCCCCAGCATTTT.

J is TRBJ2-7 and V is TRBV19; 11 bases align to TRBD2. Trimming took 5 bases from V and 4 from J; bases not matched to a gene: 10. The CDR3 totals 16 residues. Germline loops: CDR1 LNHDA, CDR2 SQIVND (reference sequence). CDR3 DNA: TGTGCCAGTAGTCTAGCGGGGGGCTCAAAACCATACGAGCAGTACTTC. Translating gives CASSLAGGSKPYEQYF.

The rearrangement links TRBV6-5 to TRBJ2-7; TRBD1 agrees at 8 bases. J was trimmed by 5 bases and V by 5 bases; bases with no gene match: 8. CDR3 length: 14 residues. CDR1 MNHEY and CDR2 SVGAGI come from the germline V gene. CDR3 in DNA: TGTGCCAGCAGTAGGATAGCACAGGGGGACGAGCAGTACTTC. Translated: CASSRIAQGDEQYF.

The genes are TRBV27 and TRBJ2-7, with D perhaps matching TRBD2 (5 bases). Germline CDR1 reads MNHEY; CDR2 reads SMNVEV (reference sequence). This CDR3 is 15 amino acids long. V shed 5 bases and J shed 1 base, with 15 bases lying between them. The CDR3 loop reads CASSPLELVSYEQYF. CDR3 sequence (DNA): TGTGCCAGCAGTCCTCTGGAACTAGTTTCCTACGAGCAGTACTTC.

V usage is TRBV5-6 and J usage is TRBJ2-7, with 8 bases that match TRBD1. The length of the CDR3 is 14 residues. Germline-derived CDR1 and CDR2 are SGHDT and YYEEEE. The J segment lost 5 bases and the V segment lost 0 bases, leaving 4 bases of the junction unmatched. The DNA for the CDR3 is TGTGCCAGCAGCTTGGAGGACAGGGCCCACGAGCAGTACTTC. Its translation: CASSLEDRAHEQYF.

A few counts support this clone. The chain couples TRBV15 to TRBJ1-2; 12 nucleotides agree with TRBD1. There are 19 residues in the CDR3. V lost 5 bases to trimming and J lost 4 bases; unmatched junction nucleotides: 17. Germline V gives CDR1 LNHNV, CDR2 YYDKDF (reference sequence). CDR3 sequence reads: CATSRSGGTGGDEGYGYTF. CDR3 DNA: TGTGCCACCAGCCGCTCCGGGGGGACAGGGGGCGATGAGGGCTATGGCTACACCTTC.

This clone was detected a few times. The chain recombines TRBV4-1 with TRBJ1-2; D perhaps matches TRBD1 (5 bases). Trimming took 4 bases from V and 0 from J, leaving 15 bases between them. This CDR3 is built from 16 residues. CDR1 is MGHRA and CDR2 is YSYEKL in the germline V gene. The CDR3 sequence is CASSPVHGGSNYGYTF. The CDR3 region has the DNA TGCGCCAGCAGCCCAGTCCACGGGGGATCTAACTATGGCTACACCTTC.

This rearrangement joins TRBV15 to TRBJ2-3; 7 nucleotides align to TRBD1. Germline assignment: CDR1 LNHNV and CDR2 YYDKDF (reference sequence). V lost 5 bases and J lost 1; bases outside the gene matches: 9. The CDR3 spans 16 residues. Here the CDR3 reads CATSGSFGTGTDTQYF. CDR3 bases: TGTGCCACCAGCGGATCTTTCGGGACAGGCACAGATACGCAGTATTTT.

This chain connects TRBV30 to TRBJ2-7; 12 bases fit TRBD1. The V gene end was trimmed by 0 bases and the J gene end by 8 bases; junction bases not matched to a gene: 5. Germline CDR1 and CDR2: GTSNPN and SVGIG (reference sequence). This CDR3 is 14 amino acids long. The CDR3: CAWSVRGTGGKQYF. The CDR3 DNA is TGTGCCTGGAGTGTACGTGGGACAGGGGGCAAGCAGTACTTC.

The gene calls are TRBV5-6 and TRBJ2-1; D remains ambiguous. Germline V CDR1 and CDR2: SGHDT, YYEEEE. V shed 5 bases and J shed 5 bases, with 17 bases lying between them. This CDR3 is built from 15 residues. The CDR3: CASRNTIDHNNEQFF. The CDR3 DNA is TGTGCCAGCAGAAATACTATAGACCATAACAATGAGCAGTTCTTC. Filled out from reference TRBV5-6 and TRBJ2-1, the complete variable domain reads DAGVTQSPTHLIKTRGQQVTLRCSPKSGHDTVSWYQQALGQGPQFIFQYYEEEERQRGNFPDRFSGHQFPNYSSELNVNALLLGDSALYLCASRNTIDHNNEQFFGPGTRLTVL.

This chain connects TRBV6-2 or TRBV6-3 to TRBJ2-1; D perhaps matches TRBD1 (5 bases). The CDR3 is made up of 12 amino acids. Germline V gives CDR1 MNHEY, CDR2 SVGEGT. Trimming removed 6 bases at V and 4 bases at J, with 7 bases between. CDR3 nucleotide sequence: TGTGCCAGCAGCGACAGTTACAATGAGCAGTTCTTC. Its translation is CASSDSYNEQFF.

J is TRBJ1-5 and V is TRBV18; D call uncertain. CDR1 is KGHSH and CDR2 is LQKENI in the germline V gene. CDR3 length equals 16 residues. V lost 2 bases and J lost 2, with 13 bases in between. The CDR3 region has the DNA TGTGCCAGCTCACCAGGCAGTCCCTTCGGCAATCAGCCCCAGCATTTT. It codes for CASSPGSPFGNQPQHF.

The chain uses TRBV5-1 and TRBJ2-5; tentative D call: TRBD1 (5 bases). The germline CDR1 and CDR2 sequences are SGHRS and YFSETQ. This CDR3 is built from 15 residues. Trimming removed 0 bases from V and 1 base from J, with 10 bases in between. The CDR3 nucleotides are TGCGCCAGCAGCTTGGACAGGCCTCCCCAAGAGACCCAGTACTTC. Its protein product is CASSLDRPPQETQYF.

This chain joins TRBV7-2 and TRBJ2-5; 8 nucleotides line up with TRBD2. The germline gives CDR1 SGHTA, CDR2 FQGNSA. Trimming at V came to 5 bases and at J to 5 bases, leaving 7 bases not matched to a gene. This CDR3 region has 14 residues. CDR3: CASSLVGGAETQYF. The CDR3 region has the DNA TGTGCCAGCAGCCTCGTCGGGGGGGCGGAGACCCAGTACTTC.

J is TRBJ2-4 and V is TRBV7-2; possibly TRBD1 for D (6 bases). CDR1 SGHTA and CDR2 FQGNSA come from the germline V gene. V dropped 1 base and J dropped 9 bases, with 13 bases sitting between them. The length of the CDR3 is 14 residues. CDR3 in amino acids: CASSLEDVRGIQYF. DNA of the CDR3: TGTGCCAGCAGCTTAGAGGACGTCAGGGGCATTCAGTACTTC.

In this sample, this clone turned up once. The CDR3 nucleotides read TGTGCCAGCAGTGGGCAGGGGACCTACGAGCAGTACTTC. As protein: CASSGQGTYEQYF. The chain is built from TRBV2 and TRBJ2-7, with D possibly TRBD1 on 6 matching bases. The length of the CDR3 is 13 residues. Germline V gene sequence: CDR1 SNHLY, CDR2 FYNNEI. Trimming shortened V by 4 bases and J by 2 bases, and 9 bases separated the two germline ends. The variable domain in full, with the rest retrieved from reference TRBV2 and TRBJ2-7, is EPEVTQTPSHQVTQMGQEVILRCVPISNHLYFYWYRQILGQKVEFLVSFYNNEISEKSEIFDDQFSVERPDGSNFTLKIRSTKLEDSAMYFCASSGQGTYEQYFGPGTRLTVT.

The chain carries TRBV5-5 and TRBJ1-4; 7 nucleotides match TRBD1. CDR1 is SGHKS and CDR2 is YYEKEE in the germline V gene (reference sequence). The CDR3 length is 15 residues. The junction had 12 bases not matched to a gene; V was cut back by 6 bases and J by 7 bases. In DNA form, the CDR3 reads TGTGCCAGCACCGCTGGTAGCCAGGGGGTTGAAAAACTGTTTTTT. Protein product: CASTAGSQGVEKLFF.

The chain has TRBV5-4 and TRBJ2-3; 11 nucleotides match TRBD2. The germline CDR1 and CDR2 sequences are SGHNT and YYREEE (reference sequence). J gave up 5 bases and V 4 bases, and 15 bases lay outside the gene matches. CDR3 length: 18 residues. CDR3 bases: TGTGCCAGCAGCAAAGGACTAGCGGGCGCCCCCGCGGGAGATACGCAGTATTTT. The encoded protein is CASSKGLAGAPAGDTQYF.

The J gene is TRBJ1-1, the V gene TRBV7-9; the match to TRBD1 covers 7 bases. CDR1 and CDR2 from the germline V gene are SEHNR and FQNEAQ (reference sequence). This CDR3 region has 14 residues. J was trimmed by 4 bases and V by 4 bases; bases with no gene match: 6. CDR3 sequence (DNA): TGTGCCAGCAGCTACAGGGGCTCAGGCACTGAAGCTTTCTTT. Its translation: CASSYRGSGTEAFF.

This chain connects TRBV10-1 to TRBJ2-7; weak D call: TRBD1 (5 bases). The length of the CDR3 is 18 residues. The ends were cut back, 8 bases at V and 2 bases at J, with 28 bases in the middle. Germline V gives CDR1 WNHNN, CDR2 SYGVQD (reference sequence). The CDR3 is CASPLRRQGAPVTYEQYF. The CDR3, as DNA: TGCGCCAGCCCCCTCCGCCGCCAGGGCGCACCAGTAACCTACGAGCAGTACTTC.

The rearrangement joins TRBV7-6 to TRBJ1-4; D might be TRBD1 (5 bases). In germline, CDR1 is SGHVS, CDR2 FNYEAQ. The V end lost 3 bases, the J end lost 8 bases, and 19 bases lay between the germline ends. CDR3 size: 16 residues. CDR3 protein: CASSLGGSAGYEKLFF. In nucleotides, the CDR3 is TGTGCCAGCAGCTTGGGGGGATCGGCAGGGTACGAAAAACTGTTTTTT.

The rearrangement joins TRBV2 to TRBJ1-1, with a tentative D call TRBD1 (6 bases). Per the germline V gene, CDR1 is SNHLY and CDR2 is FYNNEI. Trimming took off 3 bases at V and 2 bases at J, with 10 bases between the two ends. The CDR3 is 14 residues long. CDR3 sequence reads: CASSEQGPNTEAFF. CDR3 DNA sequence: TGTGCCAGCAGTGAGCAGGGGCCCAACACTGAAGCTTTCTTT.

The V call is TRBV19, the J call TRBJ1-2, with D unclear. V was pared by 7 bases and J by 7 bases, with 19 bases between. Per germline, CDR1 LNHDA and CDR2 SQIVND (reference sequence). The length of the CDR3 is 14 residues. The CDR3 protein is CASIPAGRSGGYTF. The CDR3 nucleotides are TGTGCCAGTATTCCAGCGGGAAGAAGCGGTGGCTACACCTTC. The full variable domain, its missing parts supplied by reference TRBV19 and TRBJ1-2, is DGGITQSPKYLFRKEGQNVTLSCEQNLNHDAMYWYRQDPGQGLRLIYYSQIVNDFQKGDIAEGYSVSREKKESFPLTVTSAQKNPTAFYLCASIPAGRSGGYTFGSGTRLTVV.

The V call is TRBV6-6, the J call TRBJ1-1, with D maybe TRBD1 (5 bases). Germline CDR1 and CDR2: MNHNY and SVGAGI (reference sequence). The CDR3 covers 14 residues. The V gene lost 6 bases and the J gene lost 1 base, with 12 bases spanning the gap. The CDR3 here is CASSHPGGNTEAFF. CDR3 in DNA: TGTGCCAGCAGCCACCCCGGGGGGAACACTGAAGCTTTCTTT.

The V and J genes are TRBV21-1 and TRBJ1-5; the table's D gene call, TRBD1, was not cross checked with the DNA. TRBV21-1 is listed as a pseudogene. This CDR3 region has 13 residues. The DNA for the CDR3 is TGTGCCAGGGGACAGGGAGGAAATCAGCCCCAGCATTTT. It translates to CARGQGGNQPQHF.

The CDR3 loop reads CASSGTSGGGTDTQYF. CDR3 in DNA: TGTGCCAGCAGCGGGACTAGCGGGGGGGGTACAGATACGCAGTATTTT. V gene TRBV2 combines with J gene TRBJ2-3, with TRBD2 matching 16 bases. The germline V gene has CDR1 SNHLY and CDR2 FYNNEI. The CDR3 runs to 16 residues. The junction had 3 bases not matched to a gene; V was cut back by 6 bases and J by 3 bases.

The chain employs TRBV15 and TRBJ2-2; D unclear. CDR3 length: 15 residues. With 5 bases removed from V and 3 bases from J, the gap between germline ends came to 13 bases. The germline gives CDR1 LNHNV, CDR2 YYDKDF (reference sequence). The CDR3 spells CATSSYRLDTGELFF. The CDR3 DNA reads TGTGCCACCAGCTCTTACCGGTTGGACACCGGGGAGCTGTTTTTT.

The gene calls are TRBV3-1 (or the pseudogene TRBV3-2) and TRBJ2-5, with D possibly TRBD2 on 6 matching bases. Germline CDR1 and CDR2: LGHDT and YNNKEL (reference sequence). CDR3 size: 14 residues. V was pared by 2 bases and J by 0 bases, with 7 bases between. The CDR3 protein is CASSQWGDQETQYF. As DNA, the CDR3 is TGTGCCAGCAGCCAATGGGGGGACCAAGAGACCCAGTACTTC.